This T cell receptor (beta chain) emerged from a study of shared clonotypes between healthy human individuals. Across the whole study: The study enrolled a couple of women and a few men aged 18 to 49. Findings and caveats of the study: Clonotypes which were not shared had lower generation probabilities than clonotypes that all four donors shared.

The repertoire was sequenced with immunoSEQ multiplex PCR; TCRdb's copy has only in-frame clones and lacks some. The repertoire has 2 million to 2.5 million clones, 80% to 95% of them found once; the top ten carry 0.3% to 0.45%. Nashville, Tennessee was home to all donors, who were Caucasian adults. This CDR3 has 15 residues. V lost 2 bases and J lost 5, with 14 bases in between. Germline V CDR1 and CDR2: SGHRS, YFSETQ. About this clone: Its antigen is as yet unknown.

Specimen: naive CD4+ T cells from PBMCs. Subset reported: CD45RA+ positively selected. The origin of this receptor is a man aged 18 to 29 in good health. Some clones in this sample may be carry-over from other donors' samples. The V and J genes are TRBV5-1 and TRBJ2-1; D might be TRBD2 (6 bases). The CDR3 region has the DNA TGCGCCAGCAGCTTTCCTCGGGAGCAGGACAATGAGCAGTTCTTC. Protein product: CASSFPREQDNEQFF.